This T cell receptor beta chain was sequenced during a study of CXCR3-negative and CXCR3-positive naive CD8 T cells. General study points: Most assays used freshly isolated PBMCs, as cryopreservation partially reduced CXCR3. The study found more hydrophobic TRB CDR3s in CXCR3-positive naive cells than in CXCR3-negative naive cells. Both of the naive subsets showed about the same high diversity, but memory CD8+ cells had much less. Naive cells that were CXCR3-negative or CXCR3-positive used TRBV-TRBJ genes alike, while memory cells diverged.

Regarding this clonotype: Its cognate antigen is unknown.

CD45RO-CCR7+CD27+CD95- defined naive CD8+ T cells. All TRB cDNA libraries came from 5' RACE performed with UMI labels. TCRdb re-called the 5' RACE reads and catalogs CDR3 proteins one per entry, DNA excluded. The specimen's table records approximately 140,000 distinct CDR3 sequences. In germline, CDR1 is SEHNR, CDR2 FQNEAQ (reference sequence). The CDR3 has 15 residues. The chain links TRBV7-9 to TRBJ1-1; TCRdb's D call, TRBD1, is unchecked because there is no DNA. Sequencing was done on a sample of naive CXCR3+ CD8+ T cells from blood. Subset denoted: CD45RO-CCR7+CD27+CD95- naive CD8+ T cells expressing CXCR3 (TNR3+). This sequence was found in a human donor in good health. Some clones in this sample may be carry-over from other donors' samples. CDR3 sequence reads: CASSLTGQGTAEAFF.